This T cell receptor beta chain was documented in a study of blood T cell repertoires in COVID-19. Turning to the study itself: Sample material is recorded as cDNA or gDNA derived from T cells, B-cell-depleted T cells, or PBMCs.

Only in-frame clones appear in the TCRdb table, and some are missing; sequencing was by immunoSEQ multiplex PCR. Among more than 250,000 clones listed, under 95% were seen once. Adults between roughly 18 and 89 years of age took part from fewer than 30 US areas. The CDR3 runs to 14 residues. Trimming removed 0 bases from V and 5 bases from J, with 11 bases in between. CDR1 and CDR2 from the germline V gene are SGHRS and YFSETQ. The sequenced material came from PBMCs or T cells enriched from blood (not recorded which). This receptor was identified in a woman in her 30s who had recovered from COVID-19. The rearrangement joins TRBV5-1 to TRBJ2-5, with a weak D call TRBD1 (6 bases). CDR3 loop: CASSLEQGYETQYF. Here the CDR3 DNA reads TGCGCCAGCAGCTTGGAACAGGGATACGAGACCCAGTACTTC.